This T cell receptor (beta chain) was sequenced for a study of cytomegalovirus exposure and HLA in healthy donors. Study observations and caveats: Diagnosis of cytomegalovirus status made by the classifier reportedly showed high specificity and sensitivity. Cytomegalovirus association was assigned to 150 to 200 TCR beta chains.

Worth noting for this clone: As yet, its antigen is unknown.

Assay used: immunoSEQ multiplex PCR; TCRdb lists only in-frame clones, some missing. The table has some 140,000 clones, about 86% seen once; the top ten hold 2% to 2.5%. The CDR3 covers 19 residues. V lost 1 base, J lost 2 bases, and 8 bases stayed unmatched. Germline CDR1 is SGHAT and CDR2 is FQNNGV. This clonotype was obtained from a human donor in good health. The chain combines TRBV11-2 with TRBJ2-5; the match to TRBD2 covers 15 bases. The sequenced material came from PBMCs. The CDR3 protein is CASSLGYGLAGGKQETQYF. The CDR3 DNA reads TGTGCCAGCAGCTTAGGTTACGGACTAGCGGGGGGGAAACAAGAGACCCAGTACTTC.